This TCR beta chain was sequenced for a study of siplizumab effects on memory and regulatory T cells. V was shortened by 1 base and J by 1 base, with 16 bases between the two germline ends. The CDR3 is made up of 17 amino acids. Germline values: CDR1 MGHRA, CDR2 YSYEKL. Generated by immunoSEQ multiplex PCR, the TCRdb table keeps only in-frame clones and is missing some. This sample has around 100,000 clones, with less than 95% found just once. Material for sequencing was Tregs sorted from blood. The receptor comes from a human donor in good health. This chain joins TRBV4-1 and TRBJ1-2; D perhaps matches TRBD1 (6 bases). As DNA, the CDR3 is TGCGCCAGCAGCCAAGGAAGCCTCAGGGGACTTAACTATGGCTACACCTTC. This codes for CASSQGSLRGLNYGYTF.